This T cell receptor beta chain was profiled in a study of shared clonotypes between healthy human individuals. Study context: The people who gave samples were a couple of women and a few men aged 18 to 49.

Libraries were prepared by immunoSEQ multiplex PCR; TCRdb keeps only in-frame clonotypes and omits some of them. The sample carries about a million clones, roughly 80% recorded once. CDR1 is GTSNPN, CDR2 SVGIG, per germline (reference sequence). Losses at the gene ends were 3 bases for V and 5 bases for J; bases not matched to a gene: 7. The CDR3 has 14 amino acids. This clone showed up just a few times. The TCR originated in a man between 18 and 35 years old in good health. Some clones in this sample may be carry-over from other donors' samples. Sequencing used memory CD4+ T cells from PBMCs. Specified subset: CD45RA-negative fraction. The J gene is TRBJ2-7, the V gene TRBV30; 10 bases line up with TRBD1. The CDR3 loop reads CAWRRQGAMDEQYF. The CDR3 bases are TGTGCCTGGAGGAGACAGGGGGCTATGGACGAGCAGTACTTC. The whole variable domain, filled in from reference TRBV30 and TRBJ2-7, reads SQTIHQWPATLVQPVGSPLSLECTVEGTSNPNLYWYRQAAGRGLQLLFYSVGIGQISSEVPQNLSASRPQDRQFILSSKKLLLSDSGFYLCAWRRQGAMDEQYFGPGTRLTVT.